The 8 T cell receptor beta chains listed next were all sequenced from one sample in a study of cytomegalovirus exposure and HLA in healthy donors. Primers: 60 Vbeta forward and 13 Jbeta reverse. Here immunoSEQ multiplex PCR was the method, and the copy in TCRdb shows in-frame clones only, minus some. Of some 150,000 clones listed, roughly four fifths are singletons. The specimen sequenced was PBMCs. The source is a man aged 30 to 39 in good health and CMV-seropositive.

As regards this clone: At one end, the junction sequence differs from germline, possibly due to a read error. This chain uses TRBV2 with TRBJ2-4; TRBD1 matches 10 bases. Germline assignment: CDR1 SNHLY and CDR2 FYNNEI. The CDR3 has 17 residues. The DNA for the CDR3 is TGTGCCAGCAGTGTTAGGGGGACAGGGGAAGTCAAAAACAGTCAGTACTTC. Translated: CASSVRGTGEVKNSQYF.

The CDR3 region is CASSLNSPYEQYF. In nucleotides, the CDR3 is TGTGCCAGCAGCTTAAACAGCCCCTACGAGCAGTACTTC. The genes are TRBV11-2 and TRBJ2-7; D is ambiguous. The V gene's germline CDR1 is SGHAT and CDR2 FQNNGV. V lost 2 bases and J 2 bases, leaving 7 bases between the germline ends. The CDR3 spans 13 residues. Variable domain in full (rest from reference TRBV11-2 and TRBJ2-7): EAGVAQSPRYKIIEKRQSVAFWCNPISGHATLYWYQQILGQGPKLLIQFQNNGVVDDSQLPKDRFSAERLKGVDSTLKIQPAKLEDSAVYLCASSLNSPYEQYFGPGTRLTVT.

This chain joins TRBV30 and TRBJ2-7; a possible D gene is TRBD2 (6 bases). Germline values: CDR1 GTSNPN, CDR2 SVGIG (reference sequence). Deletions cut 3 bases from V and 0 bases from J, with 12 bases between. There are 14 residues in the CDR3. DNA for the CDR3: TGTGCCTGGAGCGCTAGCGTATTCTCCTACGAGCAGTACTTC. Its protein product is CAWSASVFSYEQYF.

Comment on this clone: Other DNA sequences in this sample translate to the same CDR3. V and J are TRBV19 and TRBJ2-7, with 8 bases fitting TRBD2. J was trimmed by 2 bases and V by 5 bases; bases with no gene match: 8. The CDR3 extends over 15 amino acids. Germline loops: CDR1 LNHDA, CDR2 SQIVND (reference sequence). Here the CDR3 reads CASSARGGRAYEQYF. CDR3 coding DNA: TGTGCCAGTAGTGCCCGGGGGGGCAGGGCCTACGAGCAGTACTTC.

The V gene is TRBV5-6, the J gene TRBJ1-2; 8 positions match TRBD1. J lost 6 bases, V lost 1 base, and 11 bases had no gene match. CDR3 length: 16 residues. Germline CDR1 and CDR2: SGHDT and YYEEEE. This CDR3 reads CASSLTTIDRGHGYTF. DNA for the CDR3: TGTGCCAGCAGCTTGACCACCATTGACAGGGGACATGGCTACACCTTC.

V gene TRBV5-1 combines with J gene TRBJ1-1, with a possible D match to TRBD1 (5 bases). Trimming left V 4 bases short and J 1 base short, with 17 bases between. Germline CDR1 reads SGHRS; CDR2 reads YFSETQ. The CDR3 runs 16 residues. CDR3 region: CASSRREGGTNTEAFF. CDR3 bases: TGCGCCAGCAGCCGGAGGGAGGGCGGGACGAACACTGAAGCTTTCTTT.

This chain joins TRBV20-1 and TRBJ2-5; D remains unclear. V was pared by 3 bases and J by 5 bases, with 7 bases between. Germline CDR1 and CDR2: DFQATT and SNEGSKA (reference sequence). This CDR3 has 11 residues. The DNA for the CDR3 is TGCAGTGCTAGCATACGGGAGACCCAGTACTTC. Translated, it gives CSASIRETQYF.

The CDR3 DNA follows: TGTGCCAGCAGCTTCGGAGATCCTAGCACAGATACGCAGTATTTT. Amino acid sequence: CASSFGDPSTDTQYF. The V and J genes are TRBV11-3 and TRBJ2-3; D remains unclear. CDR1 is SGHNT and CDR2 is YENEEA in the germline V gene. There are 15 residues in the CDR3. Trimming removed 3 bases from V and 0 bases from J, with 10 bases in between.